This is a list of T cell receptor beta chains from one sample in a study of cytomegalovirus exposure and HLA in healthy donors. Here immunoSEQ multiplex PCR was the method, and the copy in TCRdb shows in-frame clones only, minus some. The repertoire has 79,000 or so clones, around 70% of them found once; the top ten carry 15% to 20%. Sequencing used PBMCs. The receptors were sampled from a woman between 40 and 50 years old in good health and CMV-seropositive. Both conserved end residues are part of each CDR3. Each record gives: V gene, clone size, CDR3 length, D gene, J gene, CDR3 DNA, CDR3 protein. The D gene is left open where the match is weak. Only part of the rows carry a size: once, few, many, or a class if the clone is expanded.

>TRBV18|NA|16|NA|TRBJ1-4
TGTGCCAGCTCACCTAGGGGTCTCCCAATTTTGGAAAAACTGTTTTTT
CASSPRGLPILEKLFF
>TRBV11-2|NA|17|NA|TRBJ1-1
TGTGCCAGCAGCTTATGGCCTGGTGGACAGATAAACACTGAAGCTTTCTTT
CASSLWPGGQINTEAFF
>TRBV7-6|NA|15|TRBD1|TRBJ1-5
TGTGCCAGCAGCCAAACAGGGGGAGGCGATCAGCCCCAGCATTTT
CASSQTGGGDQPQHF
>TRBV29-1|NA|13|NA|TRBJ2-1
TGCAGCGTTGAGGACTTAACCTACAATGAGCAGTTCTTC
CSVEDLTYNEQFF
>TRBV4-1|NA|12|NA|TRBJ1-2
TGCGCCAGCAGCCGCAGGGTGGGCGGCTACACCTTC
CASSRRVGGYTF
>TRBV30|NA|15|NA|TRBJ2-3
TGTGCCTGGGACCTTTTAGCGCATCCCACAGATACGCAGTATTTT
CAWDLLAHPTDTQYF
>TRBV5-6|NA|14|NA|TRBJ1-1
TGTGCCAGCAGCGACATCAGGGAGGGGACTGAAGCTTTCTTT
CASSDIREGTEAFF
>TRBV6-6|NA|13|NA|TRBJ2-3
TGTGCCAGCAAGAGGGCCACCACAGATACGCAGTATTTT
CASKRATTDTQYF
>TRBV18|NA|15|NA|TRBJ1-5
TGTGCCAGCTCACCACCAGGCAGGGGCAATCAGCCCCAGCATTTT
CASSPPGRGNQPQHF
>TRBV18|NA|16|NA|TRBJ1-1
TGTGCCAGCTCACCAAGGGACACCGGCGCCAAGACTGAAGCTTTCTTT
CASSPRDTGAKTEAFF
>TRBV2|NA|15|TRBD2|TRBJ2-5
TGTGCCAGAGGGACTAGCGGGGGGGCCCAAGAGACCCAGTACTTC
CARGTSGGAQETQYF
>TRBV5-4|NA|14|NA|TRBJ1-1
TGTGCCAGCAGCTTGGGTGGTTTGGCAGCTGAAGCTTTCTTT
CASSLGGLAAEAFF
>TRBV5-5|few|15|NA|TRBJ1-5
TGTGCCAGCAGCCTTAGCTTCCAGGGGAATCAGCCCCAGCATTTT
CASSLSFQGNQPQHF
>TRBV10-3|NA|12|NA|TRBJ1-5
TGTGCCATCAGTGAGCCGGCGGAGCCCCAGCATTTT
CAISEPAEPQHF
>TRBV27|NA|15|TRBD1|TRBJ1-5
TGTGCGCTCGCCGGAGCCAGGGGGCGCAGACAGCCCCAGCATTTT
CALAGARGRRQPQHF
>TRBV7-2|once|16|NA|TRBJ1-1
TGTGCCAGCACCCCCCCACTATCGGTTCCGAACACTGAAGCTTTCTTT
CASTPPLSVPNTEAFF
>TRBV28|NA|16|NA|TRBJ1-3
TGTGCCAGCAGTTTATCGGACAGCTTCTCTGGAAACACCATATATTTT
CASSLSDSFSGNTIYF
>TRBV5-1|NA|15|TRBD1|TRBJ2-7
TGCGCCAGCAGCGTCACAGGGGGGTCTAGTTACGAGCAGTACTTC
CASSVTGGSSYEQYF
>TRBV30|NA|12|NA|TRBJ1-2
TGTGCCTGGACGGGTCAGGGCTATGGCTACACCTTC
CAWTGQGYGYTF
>TRBV29-1|NA|15|TRBD1|TRBJ2-7
TGCAGCGTTGCCAAGGGACAGGGGGCAGGAAACGAGCAGTACTTC
CSVAKGQGAGNEQYF
>TRBV6-4|few|13|TRBD2|TRBJ2-1
TGTGCCAGCGGTAGCGGGAGTTACAATGAGCAGTTCTTC
CASGSGSYNEQFF
>TRBV5-1|NA|16|TRBD2|TRBJ2-3
TGCGCCAGCAGCTTGGTAGCGGGAGGCGGCACAGATACGCAGTATTTT
CASSLVAGGGTDTQYF
>TRBV15|NA|15|TRBD1|TRBJ1-1
TGTGCCACCAGCAGAACGGACAGGGGATACACTGAAGCTTTCTTT
CATSRTDRGYTEAFF
>TRBV6-6|few|15|NA|TRBJ2-3
TGTGCCAGCAGTTATGGCGGGGCGCGTCCAGATACGCAGTATTTT
CASSYGGARPDTQYF
>TRBV14|NA|13|NA|TRBJ1-2
TGTGCCAGCAGCCGGTTAGATGCACAGTTCTACACCTTC
CASSRLDAQFYTF
>TRBV27|few|16|NA|TRBJ1-1
TGTGCCAGCAGTTTATTGACAGACCTCATGAACACTGAAGCTTTCTTT
CASSLLTDLMNTEAFF
>TRBV7-3|NA|13|NA|TRBJ2-1
TGTGCCAGCGCACGGGGATCCTACAATGAGCAGTTCTTC
CASARGSYNEQFF
>TRBV30|NA|17|TRBD1|TRBJ1-2
TGTGCCTGGACCCCTCCAGGACAGGGTAGTGATGGCTATGGCTACACCTTC
CAWTPPGQGSDGYGYTF
>TRBV9|NA|13|NA|TRBJ1-6
TGTGCCAGCAGCGTAGACTTCGGTTCACCCCTCCACTTT
CASSVDFGSPLHF
>TRBV9|NA|15|TRBD2|TRBJ2-7
TGTGCCAGCAGCGTAAGTCCTAGCGGGAGGTACGAGCAGTACTTC
CASSVSPSGRYEQYF
>TRBV7-3|NA|14|NA|TRBJ2-1
TGTGCCAGCAGCTTAGGCCCAGACCGGGGAGAGCAGTTCTTC
CASSLGPDRGEQFF
>TRBV5-1|few|15|TRBD1|TRBJ2-7
TGCGCCAGCAGCTTGGAAGGGACAGGGGGCTACGAGCAGTACTTC
CASSLEGTGGYEQYF
>TRBV5-1|NA|15|NA|TRBJ2-3
TGCGCCAGCACTGGGGGCAGGGTGAGCACAGATACGCAGTATTTT
CASTGGRVSTDTQYF
>TRBV7-2|NA|14|TRBD2|TRBJ2-5
TGTGCCAGCAGCTTCGGTAGCGGGAAGCGTATATTGTACTTC
CASSFGSGKRILYF